This TCR beta chain was obtained from a study of blood T cell repertoires in COVID-19 (dated by TCRdb to the early 2020s). Regarding the research as a whole: Samples covering the acute and convalescent phases of COVID-19 were provided by collaborators in the United States, Italy and Spain. Samples were obtained from the ongoing ImmuneRACE study (first 160 participants) and from 1,254 subjects provided by 6 global collaborators. The sample metadata nearly always contained a de-identified subject ID, COVID-19 status, age in years and sex. Deeply sampled blood TCRbeta repertoires from subjects exposed to, actively infected with, or recovered from COVID-19 were included in the dataset. Where available, HLA class I and class II types were taken from metadata supplied by the sample provider and were not determined by assay-based typing. The material from the prospective study consisted of cDNA or gDNA derived from T cells, B-cell-depleted T cells, or PBMCs. The repertoires were released in a freely available public database meant as a resource for research on the immune response to SARS-CoV-2.

On this clone: Its antigen remains unidentified. Base-call qualities are not available, and no considerably larger clone is one nucleotide away.

At one collaborating source in Seattle, patients were enrolled during active infection and were followed longitudinally through the course of disease. Collaborating institutions collected whole blood in K2EDTA tubes following their own protocols. Collaborator samples were shipped for TCRbeta analysis as frozen whole blood, isolated PBMCs, or DNA extracted from either sample type. General findings and caveats noted by the study authors: Clinical and demographic metadata were provided uncurated, with the amount varying by source and participant.

TCRbeta CDR3 regions were amplified from genomic DNA using the immunoSEQ Assay, a bias-controlled multiplex PCR. Per the original workflow: The number of nucleated cells in each sample was estimated by amplification of reference gene primers within the assay. To quantify the absolute abundance of each unique TCRbeta CDR3 rearrangement, sequence reads were collapsed and filtered. Productive Simpson clonality was computed per sample as the square root of Simpson's diversity index over productive rearrangements. TCRdb carries this immuneACCESS record with in-frame sequences only. Its versions omit some clonotypes, under half of them owing to an unresolved V gene in the studies checked, with the rest unexplained. For V, J and clone size, that table is used; D and trimming come from the DNA. This sample has some 520,000 clones in its table, and 89% of those were observed once. The ten largest clonotypes hold 0.8% to 0.9% of the sample.

As encoded in the germline V gene, CDR1 is SGHAT while CDR2 is FQNNGV. The CDR3 goes from the cysteine to the phenylalanine over 16 residues. Just the 48-base CDR3 DNA is kept, in frame starting at base 1. V is cut back by 2 bases and J by 2 bases, with 5 bases in the junction unmatched. This sequence uses TRBV11-2 and TRBJ2-3; 9 nucleotides in the junction match TRBD2. Sequenced material: peripheral blood. The TCR was taken from a man aged 18 to 35 with COVID-19, enrolled during active disease. CDR3 region: CASSLLAGSDTDTQYF. The DNA sequence is given as TGTGCCAGCAGCTTACTAGCGGGAAGCGACACAGATACGCAGTATTTT. Beyond the CDR3, the reference TRBV11-2 and TRBJ2-3 genes provide the residues; the full variable domain reads: EAGVAQSPRYKIIEKRQSVAFWCNPISGHATLYWYQQILGQGPKLLIQFQNNGVVDDSQLPKDRFSAERLKGVDSTLKIQPAKLEDSAVYLCASSLLAGSDTDTQYFGPGTRLTVL.